The 18 T cell receptor beta chains reported below all come from one sample, sequenced in a study of blood T cells in healthy people across ages. The authors ran a second PCR of roughly 7 to 11 cycles using a sample-barcoded 5' primer and a J-beta primer mix. Each CDR3 protein gets one entry after TCRdb re-called the 5' RACE reads with MiXCR. The table includes 850,000 to 1,300,000 distinct CDR3 sequences, 40% to 45% detected once. Sequencing was carried out using blood. These receptors were obtained from an older woman in good health.

V is TRBV15 and J is TRBJ2-2, with D tentatively TRBD2 (6 bases). Germline V lookup: CDR1 LNHNV, CDR2 YYDKDF (reference sequence). The CDR3 spans 17 residues. V gave up 5 bases and J gave up 3 bases, with 19 bases separating them. CDR3 region: CATSGPLRRGYTGELFF. The CDR3 nucleotides read TGTGCCACCAGCGGTCCCTTACGGAGGGGATACACCGGGGAGCTGTTTTTT.

The chain is built from TRBV20-1 and TRBJ2-5; no clear D. V dropped 1 base and J dropped 3 bases, with 6 bases sitting between them. CDR3 length: 12 amino acids. CDR1 and CDR2 (germline): DFQATT, SNEGSKA (reference sequence). DNA for the CDR3: TGCAGTGCTAGAGTTATGAAAGAGACCCAGTACTTC. Protein sequence: CSARVMKETQYF.

The chain joins TRBV21-1 to TRBJ2-7; the table gives TRBD2 as D, unverified against the DNA. TRBV21-1 is marked as a pseudogene. This CDR3 has 20 amino acids. The CDR3 sequence: CASSKGRGLAEPIDFYEQYF. The CDR3 DNA is TGTGCCAGCAGCAAAGGTCGTGGACTAGCGGAACCTATCGATTTCTACGAGCAGTACTTC.

At least ten counts were recorded for this clonotype. The chain joins TRBV20-1 to TRBJ1-2; D ambiguous. Between the trimmed V and J ends, which lost 3 bases and 8 bases, there was a span of 19 bases. This CDR3 region has 14 residues. Germline values: CDR1 DFQATT, CDR2 SNEGSKA (reference sequence). CDR3 amino acids: CSASVPKGIIGYTF. CDR3 nucleotide sequence: TGCAGTGCTAGTGTTCCGAAAGGGATCATCGGCTACACCTTC.

This clonotype was observed a handful of times. V usage is TRBV7-9 and J usage is TRBJ2-5, with D unresolved. Germline CDR1 SEHNR, CDR2 FQNEAQ (reference sequence). This CDR3 contains 16 residues. Trimming left V 3 bases short and J 5 bases short, with 19 bases between. CDR3 DNA: TGTGCCAGCAGCTTTCGTCAGAGTACGGACGGGGAGACCCAGTACTTC. This encodes CASSFRQSTDGETQYF.

The chain carries TRBV7-2 and TRBJ2-3; TRBD2 matches 8 bases. From germline, CDR1 is SGHTA and CDR2 FQGNSA. This CDR3 comprises 18 residues. V lost 4 bases to trimming and J lost 5 bases; unmatched junction nucleotides: 17. The CDR3 coding sequence is TGTGCCAGCAGCTCATGGGCTCGCACTAGCGGAGGGGGAGATACGCAGTATTTT. Protein: CASSSWARTSGGGDTQYF.

This clonotype turned up a few times. The V gene is TRBV20-1, the J gene TRBJ2-7; D call uncertain. CDR1 DFQATT and CDR2 SNEGSKA come from the germline V gene (reference sequence). CDR3 length: 12 residues. V lost 3 bases and J lost 5, with 11 bases in between. CDR3 loop: CSASPGDHEQYF. CDR3 nucleotides: TGCAGTGCTAGCCCCGGAGACCACGAGCAGTACTTC.

Remarks on this clonotype: A read error may account for a junction end that differs from germline. The chain is built from TRBV10-3 and TRBJ2-7, with D uncertain. Germline lookup yields CDR1 ENHRY and CDR2 SYGVKD. This CDR3 region has 14 residues. The DNA of the CDR3 is TGTGCCATCAATGAGTCACTAAGCACCTACGAGCAGTACTTC. The encoded protein is CAINESLSTYEQYF.

This clonotype was seen a few times. The rearrangement joins TRBV29-1 to TRBJ1-2; D is unclear. This CDR3 is 15 amino acids long. V lost 2 bases to trimming and J lost 0 bases, with 13 bases between them. Per the germline V gene, CDR1 is SQVTM and CDR2 is ANQGSEA. This chain's CDR3 is CSVESPSPTNYGYTF. CDR3 coding DNA: TGCAGCGTTGAATCGCCAAGCCCTACTAACTATGGCTACACCTTC.

About this clonotype itself: Relative to the germline gene, one junction end is altered; a read error may explain this. J is TRBJ2-1 and V is TRBV4-2; D unclear. This CDR3 comprises 14 residues. From germline, CDR1 is LGHNA and CDR2 YNFKEQ. DNA for the CDR3: TGTGCCAGCGGCCAAGGACGCGGTTGGTATGAGCAGTTCTTC. Translating gives CASGQGRGWYEQFF.

This clonotype was found a few times. The chain links TRBV7-7 to TRBJ1-5; a weak D match, TRBD1 (6 bases). The V end lost 5 bases, the J end lost 5 bases, and 10 bases lay between the germline ends. The length of the CDR3 is 13 residues. Germline V gives CDR1 SSHAT, CDR2 FNYEAQ (reference sequence). CDR3 in amino acids: CASSPGEDQPQHF. CDR3 nucleotide sequence: TGTGCCAGCAGCCCAGGGGAAGATCAGCCCCAGCATTTT.

The V and J genes are TRBV4-1 and TRBJ2-3; 7 nucleotides agree with TRBD2. Germline V CDR1 and CDR2: MGHRA, YSYEKL. Losses at the gene ends were 0 bases for V and 5 bases for J; bases not matched to a gene: 2. There are 14 residues in the CDR3. The CDR3 region is CASSQEGGRDTQYF. The CDR3, as DNA: TGCGCCAGCAGCCAAGAGGGCGGGAGAGATACGCAGTATTTT.

The gene calls are TRBV9 and TRBJ1-1; tentatively, D is TRBD1 (5 bases). V dropped 0 bases and J dropped 4 bases, with 10 bases sitting between them. The CDR3 runs 14 residues. Germline CDR1 and CDR2: SGDLS and YYNGEE. CDR3 sequence: CASSVAGTGTEAFF. The CDR3 DNA sequence: TGTGCCAGCAGCGTAGCAGGGACGGGCACTGAAGCTTTCTTT.

The J gene is TRBJ1-5, the V gene TRBV7-9; D may be TRBD1 (5 bases). CDR1 and CDR2 (germline): SEHNR, FQNEAQ (reference sequence). The CDR3 runs to 17 residues. V gave up 5 bases and J gave up 0 bases, with 17 bases separating them. The CDR3, as DNA: TGTGCCAGCAGCCCCAGCGGGGGGATGTATAGCAATCAGCCCCAGCATTTT. Its protein product is CASSPSGGMYSNQPQHF.

Note on this clonotype: This sequence may be a read error, since a much larger clone differs from it by one base. This rearrangement joins TRBV9 to TRBJ2-4; tentatively, D is TRBD1 (8 bases). The CDR3 loop spans 14 amino acids. Germline V CDR1 and CDR2: SGDLS, YYNGEE. Written as DNA, the CDR3 is TGTGCCAGCAACGTAGCTTACAGGGGGAGGGAGCAGTACTTC. Amino acids: CASNVAYRGREQYF.

This clonotype has a handful of counts. V and J are TRBV12-3 or TRBV12-4 and TRBJ2-1; no reliable D call. The CDR3 is 13 amino acids. Deletions cut 3 bases from V and 5 bases from J, with 8 bases between. The DNA of the CDR3 is TGTGCCAGCAGTTTTATGAGGAACAATGAGCAGTTCTTC. It codes for CASSFMRNNEQFF.

This chain uses TRBV6-6 with TRBJ2-5; the D gene is possibly TRBD2 (6 bases). The CDR3 is made up of 12 amino acids. Germline V gene data show CDR1 as MNHNY and CDR2 as SVGAGI (reference sequence). V dropped 10 bases and J dropped 1 base, with 10 bases sitting between them. The CDR3 region is CATSVSQETQYF. The CDR3 nucleotides read TGTGCCACTAGCGTTTCCCAAGAGACCCAGTACTTC.

This clonotype was observed a single time. Possible read error: a much larger clone is one base away. The chain links TRBV7-2 to TRBJ2-7, with 7 nucleotides matching TRBD1. This CDR3 is built from 15 residues. The germline V gene has CDR1 SGHTA and CDR2 FQGNSA. The ends lost 3 bases at V and 2 bases at J; junction bases unmatched: 7. The CDR3 reads CASSLTGSYAYEQYF. CDR3 DNA: TGTGCCAGCAGCTTGACAGGGTCCTACGCCTACGAGCAGTACTTC.